The clone carrying this T cell receptor (beta chain) was detected a few times. One entry per CDR3 protein results from TCRdb running MiXCR on the RACE reads. Among 100,000 or so distinct CDR3 sequences listed, 30% to 35% were seen once. This sample's time point: patch test 3, about 24 weeks after DPC sensitization. As for treatment: therapeutic diphenylcyclopropenone sensitization with weekly scalp DPC. Blood was collected ahead of every patch test applied. Unfractionated whole blood was the source from which total RNA was extracted. This sample was included in a study of human T cells and chemical hapten exposure. The source material was whole blood, sampled in connection with sensitization to the hapten diphenylcyclopropenone (DPC). This TCR was sampled from a man in his forties with alopecia areata. Some clones in this sample may be carry-over from other donors' samples.

CDR3 in amino acids: CASSFLREDTQYF. DNA for the CDR3: TGTGCCAGCAGTTTTTTGAGGGAAGATACGCAGTATTTT. The chain uses TRBV27 and TRBJ2-3, with a weak D call TRBD2 (5 bases). This CDR3 has 13 amino acids. CDR1 MNHEY and CDR2 SMNVEV come from the germline V gene (reference sequence). The V and J ends lost 3 bases and 5 bases respectively, with 9 bases between them.